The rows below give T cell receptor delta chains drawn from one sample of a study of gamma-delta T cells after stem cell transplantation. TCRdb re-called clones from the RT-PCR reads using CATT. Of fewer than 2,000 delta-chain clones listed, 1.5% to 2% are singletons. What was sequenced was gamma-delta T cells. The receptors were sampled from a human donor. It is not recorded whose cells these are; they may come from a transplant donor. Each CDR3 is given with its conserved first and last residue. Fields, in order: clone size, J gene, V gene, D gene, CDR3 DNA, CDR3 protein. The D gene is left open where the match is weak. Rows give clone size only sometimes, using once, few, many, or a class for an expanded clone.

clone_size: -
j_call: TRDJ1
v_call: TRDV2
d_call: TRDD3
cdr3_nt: TGTGCCTGTGACCTACTGGGGGAGAGGGGGATAGCCGATAAACTCATCTTT
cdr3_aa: CACDLLGERGIADKLIF

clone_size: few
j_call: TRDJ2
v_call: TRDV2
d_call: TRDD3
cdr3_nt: TGTGCCTGTGACACTCTGGGGGCCACCCCCTCTTTGACAGCACAACTCTTCTTT
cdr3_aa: CACDTLGATPSLTAQLFF

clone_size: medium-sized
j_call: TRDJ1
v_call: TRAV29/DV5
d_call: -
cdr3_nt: TGTGCAGCAAGCGCGCACCCACATGGGGAGGGACCCGATGACTCCGATAAACTCATCTTT
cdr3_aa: CAASAHPHGEGPDDSDKLIF

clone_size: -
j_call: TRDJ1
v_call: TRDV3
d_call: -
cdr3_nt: TGTGCCCTTGTGGGGACCGTTACCTTTGTCTTCAATTCACTCCCAATTCAGGGCACCGATAAACTCATCTTT
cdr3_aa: CALVGTVTFVFNSLPIQGTDKLIF

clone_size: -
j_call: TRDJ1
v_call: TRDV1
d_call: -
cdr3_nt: TGTGCTCTTGGGGAGTCCTACGTCTGCTGGGGGCCTACCGATAAACTCATCTTT
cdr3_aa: CALGESYVCWGPTDKLIF

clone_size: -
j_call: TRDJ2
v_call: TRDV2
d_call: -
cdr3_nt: TGTGCCTGTGACCTCGTCGGGGTTGAGGCTACCAACAGAGCACAACTATTCTTT
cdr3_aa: CACDLVGVEATNRAQLFF